This entry lists 3 T cell receptor beta chains sequenced from one sample in a study of beta chain features in type 1 diabetes. Sequencing targeted expressed TCRB transcripts, as all isolated RNA had been reverse transcribed. Sequencing used immunoSEQ multiplex PCR; TCRdb keeps in-frame clones, though not all of them. The profile covers 680,000 or so clones, with around 16% appearing a single time and approximately 0.093% taken by the ten largest. The specimen sequenced was naive CD4+ T cells from blood. The receptor set was obtained from a man aged 18 to 35 in good health.

For the CDR3, the DNA is TGTGCCAGCAGTTACTGGGGGTCCGAGCAGTACTTC. It translates to CASSYWGSEQYF. This rearrangement joins TRBV6-5 to TRBJ2-7; either TRBD1 or TRBD2 may supply D (5 bases each). Between the trimmed V and J ends, which lost 1 base and 6 bases, there was a span of 7 bases. Germline loops: CDR1 MNHEY, CDR2 SVGAGI. The length of the CDR3 is 12 residues.

This clone showed up just a few times. This chain connects TRBV29-1 to TRBJ2-5, with 7 bases aligning to TRBD2. The germline CDR1 and CDR2 sequences are SQVTM and ANQGSEA. The CDR3 consists of 14 residues. V was clipped by 2 bases and J by 4 bases; unmatched bases: 7. The CDR3 is CSVERGGIGETQYF. CDR3 sequence (DNA): TGCAGCGTTGAAAGGGGAGGGATAGGAGAGACCCAGTACTTC.

The chain uses TRBV7-2 and TRBJ2-1, with TRBD1 matching over 9 bases. Losses at the gene ends were 2 bases for V and 6 bases for J; bases not matched to a gene: 5. CDR3 length: 15 amino acids. Germline lookup yields CDR1 SGHTA and CDR2 FQGNSA. CDR3 sequence: CASSLRGTGPNEQFF. The DNA of the CDR3 is TGTGCCAGCAGCTTAAGAGGGACAGGGCCCAATGAGCAGTTCTTC.